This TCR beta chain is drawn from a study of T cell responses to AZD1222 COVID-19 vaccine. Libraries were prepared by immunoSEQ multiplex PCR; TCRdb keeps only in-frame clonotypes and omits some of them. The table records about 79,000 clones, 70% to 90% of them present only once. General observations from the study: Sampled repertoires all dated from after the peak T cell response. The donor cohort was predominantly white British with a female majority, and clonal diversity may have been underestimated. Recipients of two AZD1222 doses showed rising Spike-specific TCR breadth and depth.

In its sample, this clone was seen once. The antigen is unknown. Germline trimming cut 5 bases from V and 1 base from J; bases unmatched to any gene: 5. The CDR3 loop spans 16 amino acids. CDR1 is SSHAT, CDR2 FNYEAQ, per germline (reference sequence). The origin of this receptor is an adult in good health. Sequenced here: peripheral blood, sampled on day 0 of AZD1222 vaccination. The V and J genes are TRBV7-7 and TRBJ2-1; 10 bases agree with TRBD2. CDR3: CASSISSGGSYNEQFF. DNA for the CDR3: TGTGCCAGCAGCATCTCTAGCGGGGGTTCCTACAATGAGCAGTTCTTC.